These T cell receptor beta chains were read from a single sample in a study of CD8+ T cells in alopecia areata. Sequencing was performed with immunoSEQ multiplex PCR; in TCRdb, only in-frame clones are kept and a portion is missing. The table lists approximately 210,000 clones, around three fifths of them singletons, with 1% in the top ten. This specimen consisted of CD4+ T cells sorted from blood, obtained at week 24, from a patient treated with tofacitinib. The receptors stem from a human donor with alopecia areata. Each CDR3 is given without its conserved first and last residue. Expanded clones get a size class; other rows say once, few or many, or leave the size out.

ASTGRGNTEAF TRBJ1-1 NA TRBV15
ASSQQGTDTQY TRBJ2-3 few TRBV4-1
ASSELPGTTTGELF TRBJ2-2 NA TRBV25-1
ASSVELRKSTEAF TRBJ1-1 few TRBV9
SVEQFSEQY TRBJ2-7 NA TRBV29-1
ASSPQGNYGYT TRBJ1-2 NA TRBV7-2
ASSVGDRFNEKLF TRBJ1-4 few TRBV9
ACGAGTGFGNTIY TRBJ1-3 NA TRBV30
SVEGTGNTEAF TRBJ1-1 few TRBV29-1
SVEVNTNTEAF TRBJ1-1 NA TRBV29-1
ACLDSSYEQY TRBJ2-7 NA TRBV30
SVVTVSLPNTEAF TRBJ1-1 NA TRBV29-1
ASSQEGQGGYT TRBJ1-2 few TRBV4-3
ASRRTGTYEQY TRBJ2-7 NA TRBV7-2
ASRGKGGYT TRBJ1-2 NA TRBV6-5
ASSSHRAGNSPLH TRBJ1-6 NA TRBV25-1